These 22 T cell receptor beta chains came from one sample sequenced in a study of T-cell reconstitution after alpha-beta-depleted transplantation in children. TCRbeta library construction was performed incorporating unique molecular identifiers. TCRdb re-called the PCR reads through MiXCR, storing one row per CDR3 protein. Seen here are approximately 230,000 distinct CDR3 sequences, roughly a quarter observed once, and the top ten hold about 4.8%. The material sequenced was PBMCs, mostly from graft donor cells, taken 360 days after TCRalphabeta/CD19-depleted stem cell transplant. The receptors shown here come from a female patient aged 2-9 years who had a stem cell transplant for congenital amegakaryocytic thrombocytopenia, so the T cells may come from the graft donor.

The V call is TRBV19, the J call TRBJ2-7, with D maybe TRBD2 (5 bases). Trimming took off 5 bases at V and 5 bases at J, with 16 bases between the two ends. Germline CDR1 LNHDA, CDR2 SQIVND (reference sequence). This CDR3 has 14 residues. The CDR3 DNA reads as TGTGCCAGTAGTTTCGGCGGTGGGCGGGACGAGCAGTACTTC. Its translation: CASSFGGGRDEQYF.

This clonotype showed up just a few times. This chain joins TRBV5-1 and TRBJ1-4; D unclear. This CDR3 region has 15 residues. Trimming stripped 0 bases from V and 0 bases from J, with 6 bases between. Germline-derived CDR1 and CDR2 are SGHRS and YFSETQ. CDR3 protein: CASSLGIPTNEKLFF. In DNA, the CDR3 is TGCGCCAGCAGCTTGGGTATTCCAACTAATGAAAAACTGTTTTTT.

The chain couples TRBV4-1 to TRBJ2-7; no reliable D call. The CDR3 is made up of 16 amino acids. Germline loops: CDR1 MGHRA, CDR2 YSYEKL. V lost 1 base, J lost 6 bases, and 19 bases lay in between. CDR3 coding DNA: TGCGCCAGCAGCCAAGGGTTTCCTTTCGGGCGGTCCGAGCAGTACTTC. Its protein product is CASSQGFPFGRSEQYF.

The chain uses TRBV5-1 and TRBJ1-1, with D uncertain. Trimming removed 0 bases at V and 2 bases at J, with 8 bases between. CDR3 length equals 14 residues. The germline gives CDR1 SGHRS, CDR2 YFSETQ. The CDR3 DNA follows: TGCGCCAGCAGCTTGGGAGGCGTTAACACTGAAGCTTTCTTT. As protein: CASSLGGVNTEAFF.

The chain couples TRBV20-1 to TRBJ1-2; no clear D gene. This CDR3 contains 13 residues. CDR1 is DFQATT and CDR2 is SNEGSKA in the germline V gene (reference sequence). Trimming removed 3 bases at V and 1 base at J, with 9 bases between. This chain's CDR3 is CSARAAFNYGYTF. CDR3 nucleotide sequence: TGCAGTGCTAGGGCCGCCTTTAACTATGGCTACACCTTC.

This chain joins TRBV19 and TRBJ2-3; 7 nucleotides align to TRBD1. The V gene's germline CDR1 is LNHDA and CDR2 SQIVND (reference sequence). V gave up 5 bases and J gave up 0 bases; unmatched junction bases: 5. This CDR3 is built from 15 residues. CDR3 sequence (DNA): TGTGCCAGTAGTCCCTGGACAGGTAGCACAGATACGCAGTATTTT. Translating it yields CASSPWTGSTDTQYF.

This chain joins TRBV27 and TRBJ2-2; D is perhaps TRBD1 (6 bases). In germline, CDR1 is MNHEY, CDR2 SMNVEV (reference sequence). This CDR3 region has 16 residues. Trimming removed 2 bases at V and 2 bases at J, with 12 bases between. The CDR3 here is CASSLGGRRNTGELFF. The CDR3 coding sequence is TGTGCCAGCAGTTTAGGGGGCAGGCGCAACACCGGGGAGCTGTTTTTT.

The V and J genes are TRBV20-1 and TRBJ1-2, with D possibly TRBD1 on 5 matching bases. Germline V gives CDR1 DFQATT, CDR2 SNEGSKA (reference sequence). V shed 2 bases and J shed 3 bases, with 43 bases lying between them. CDR3 length: 24 amino acids. The CDR3 spells CSARLVERGTLKIHYFRFYYGYTF. As DNA, the CDR3 is TGCAGTGCTAGATTAGTTGAGAGGGGAACGCTAAAGATTCATTATTTTCGTTTCTACTATGGCTACACCTTC.

This clonotype was counted between two and nine times. The J gene is TRBJ2-7, the V gene TRBV5-1; D is uncertain. Trimming left V 1 base short and J 7 bases short, with 12 bases between. The CDR3 has 13 residues. Germline-derived CDR1 and CDR2 are SGHRS and YFSETQ. CDR3 amino acids: CASSLTEAAEQYF. The CDR3 nucleotides are TGCGCCAGCAGCTTGACTGAGGCCGCTGAGCAGTACTTC. Complete variable domain (other parts from reference TRBV5-1 and TRBJ2-7): KAGVTQTPRYLIKTRGQQVTLSCSPISGHRSVSWYQQTPGQGLQFLFEYFSETQRNKGNFPGRFSGRQFSNSRSEMNVSTLELGDSALYLCASSLTEAAEQYFGPGTRLTVT.

This clonotype was counted only a few times. This rearrangement joins TRBV7-6 to TRBJ2-1; 15 bases line up with TRBD2. Germline V gene sequence: CDR1 SGHVS, CDR2 FNYEAQ. This CDR3 comprises 16 residues. With V trimmed by 1 base and J by 9 bases, 4 bases remained unmatched. The CDR3 reads CASSLGTSGGVGEQFF. The DNA of the CDR3 is TGTGCCAGCAGCTTAGGGACTAGCGGGGGGGTCGGTGAGCAGTTCTTC.

The chain carries TRBV3-1 and TRBJ2-1; TRBD2 agrees at 7 bases. This CDR3 spans 15 amino acids. Germline loops: CDR1 LGHDT, CDR2 YNNKEL (reference sequence). The junction had 7 bases not matched to a gene; V was cut back by 4 bases and J by 4 bases. This CDR3 is CASSPGRGRYNEQFF. CDR3 sequence (DNA): TGTGCCAGCAGCCCTGGGCGGGGGAGATACAATGAGCAGTTCTTC.

J is TRBJ2-7 and V is TRBV7-6; TRBD2 agrees at 7 bases. V gave up 6 bases and J gave up 6 bases; unmatched junction bases: 14. Germline values: CDR1 SGHVS, CDR2 FNYEAQ. The CDR3 totals 15 residues. CDR3 nucleotides: TGTGCCAGCAGTCCTACAACCTCGGGACTAACCGAGCAGTACTTC. Its translation is CASSPTTSGLTEQYF.

In this sample, this clonotype turned up a few times. The chain uses TRBV7-6 and TRBJ1-3, with 8 bases identical to TRBD1. Germline CDR1 SGHVS, CDR2 FNYEAQ. This CDR3 has 14 residues. Trimming took 4 bases from V and 6 from J; bases not matched to a gene: 5. CDR3 sequence: CASSYRTGLNTIYF. The DNA for the CDR3 is TGTGCCAGCAGCTACAGGACAGGGCTAAACACCATATATTTT.

This clonotype was counted between two and nine times. The chain uses TRBV12-3 or TRBV12-4 and TRBJ2-4; 8 bases map to TRBD2. V was clipped by 3 bases and J by 3 bases; unmatched bases: 4. This CDR3 is 15 amino acids long. CDR3 coding DNA: TGTGCCAGCAGTTTGCGGGGGGAGATCAAAAACATTCAGTACTTC. It specifies CASSLRGEIKNIQYF.

This clonotype came up many times. The V call is TRBV20-1, the J call TRBJ2-2; 9 bases agree with TRBD2. V shed 4 bases and J 5 bases; nucleotides not matched to a gene: 5. The germline gives CDR1 DFQATT, CDR2 SNEGSKA (reference sequence). The CDR3 has 14 amino acids. The CDR3 nucleotides read TGCAGTGCTATTGCGGGAGGGCCGACCGGGGAGCTGTTTTTT. Encoded protein: CSAIAGGPTGELFF.

This clonotype was detected a few times. V gene TRBV29-1 combines with J gene TRBJ2-6; 8 bases align to TRBD1. V shed 6 bases and J 0 bases; nucleotides not matched to a gene: 13. The CDR3 covers 18 residues. Looked up from germline, CDR1 is SQVTM and CDR2 is ANQGSEA. This chain's CDR3 is CSVLNAGGWGSGANVLTF. In DNA, the CDR3 is TGCAGCGTCCTAAACGCAGGGGGCTGGGGCTCTGGGGCCAACGTCCTGACTTTC.

CDR3 coding DNA: TGTGCCAGCAGCGGGACAGGGTTCCCCAATGAGCAGTTCTTC. Its translation is CASSGTGFPNEQFF. V and J are TRBV12-3 or TRBV12-4 and TRBJ2-1; the match to TRBD1 covers 9 bases. This CDR3 region has 14 residues. V trimming: 6 bases; J trimming: 6 bases; junction bases outside the gene matches: 6.

This clonotype has just a few counts. V gene TRBV29-1 combines with J gene TRBJ2-3; 8 bases line up with TRBD2. The CDR3 has 16 residues. CDR1 SQVTM and CDR2 ANQGSEA come from the germline V gene. The trim removed 0 bases at V and 3 bases at J, leaving 8 bases unmatched. In DNA form, the CDR3 reads TGCAGCGTTGAAGATCTAGCGGGTTGGGGGACAGATACGCAGTATTTT. Translation gives CSVEDLAGWGTDTQYF.

The chain carries TRBV20-1 and TRBJ2-7, with D unresolved. The germline gives CDR1 DFQATT, CDR2 SNEGSKA (reference sequence). The CDR3 covers 11 residues. V was clipped by 4 bases and J by 4 bases, with 8 bases between them. CDR3 nucleotides: TGCAGTGCTACGGACGTTTACGAGCAGTACTTC. Translation: CSATDVYEQYF.

This clonotype showed up just a few times. The gene calls are TRBV28 and TRBJ2-7, with 10 bases matching TRBD2. Germline values: CDR1 MDHEN, CDR2 SYDVKM. The CDR3 length is 15 residues. V dropped 5 bases and J dropped 2; count of bases not matched to a gene: 6. In DNA, the CDR3 is TGTGCCAGCAGTCCGACTAGCGGGTCCACCTACGAGCAGTACTTC. As protein: CASSPTSGSTYEQYF.

This clonotype was found a few times. CDR3 region: CATSGAGVPYNEQFF. DNA of the CDR3: TGTGCCACCAGTGGAGCGGGAGTTCCCTACAATGAGCAGTTCTTC. The genes are TRBV24-1 and TRBJ2-1; 8 bases align to TRBD2. Germline V lookup: CDR1 KGHDR, CDR2 SFDVKD. V trimming: 5 bases; J trimming: 2 bases; junction bases outside the gene matches: 4. The CDR3 has 15 residues.

This clonotype was found a few times. This chain uses TRBV5-1 with TRBJ2-1; 8 bases match TRBD2. This CDR3 region has 18 residues. The V gene's germline CDR1 is SGHRS and CDR2 YFSETQ. J lost 6 bases, V lost 1 base, and 15 bases had no gene match. The chain's CDR3 is CASSLSVRGLANLNEQFF. The DNA of the CDR3 is TGCGCCAGCAGCTTGTCAGTGAGAGGACTAGCTAACCTCAATGAGCAGTTCTTC.